A selection of T cell receptor beta chains follows, all from one sample in a study of T cells in Graves' hyperthyroidism and ophthalmopathy. TCRdb reanalysed the multiplex PCR reads using MiXCR and keeps one entry per CDR3 protein. The sample carries some 250,000 distinct CDR3 sequences, 13% to 15% recorded once. Sequencing used blood. All receptors derive from a woman in her forties with Graves' hyperthyroidism that later progressed to Graves' ophthalmopathy. CDR3s include the opening cysteine and the closing phenylalanine or tryptophan. A D gene is named only where the DNA matches it firmly. Rows give clone size only sometimes, using once, few, many, or a class for an expanded clone.

j_gene | abundance | v_gene | d_gene | CDR3aa | CDR3nt
TRBJ2-1 | large | TRBV20-1 | NA | CSASSGRKPNEQFF | TGCAGTGCTAGTAGTGGACGCAAACCCAATGAGCAGTTCTTC
TRBJ2-1 | NA | TRBV5-5 | NA | CASSLAGAGEQFF | TGTGCCAGCAGCTTGGCCGGTGCGGGTGAGCAGTTCTTC
TRBJ2-2 | many | TRBV28 | NA | CASRTSATGELFF | TGTGCCAGCAGGACTAGTGCCACCGGGGAGCTGTTTTTT
TRBJ2-5 | NA | TRBV11-2 | NA | CASSLEFQARETQYF | TGTGCCAGCAGCTTAGAGTTTCAGGCGCGCGAGACCCAGTACTTC
TRBJ2-7 | many | TRBV10-1 | TRBD1 | CASSESPDRVYEQYF | TGCGCCAGCAGTGAGTCTCCGGACAGGGTTTACGAGCAGTACTTC
TRBJ1-5 | many | TRBV27 | NA | CASSSGGGSQSSNQPQHF | TGTGCCAGCAGTTCGGGGGGAGGGTCCCAATCTAGCAATCAGCCCCAGCATTTT
TRBJ1-5 | many | TRBV20-1 | NA | CSAVHSNQPQHF | TGCAGTGCTGTACATTCCAATCAGCCCCAGCATTTT
TRBJ2-5 | NA | TRBV20-1 | TRBD2 | CSARGLAGFVWTQYF | TGCAGTGCTAGGGGTCTAGCGGGCTTCGTTTGGACCCAGTACTTC
TRBJ2-7 | NA | TRBV28 | TRBD2 | CASSQAASGSGYEQYF | TGTGCCAGCAGCCAAGCCGCTAGCGGGAGCGGATACGAGCAGTACTTC
TRBJ2-5 | many | TRBV6-1 | TRBD2 | CASSPGLAGGTPRETQYF | TGTGCCAGCAGTCCGGGACTAGCGGGAGGTACCCCTAGGGAGACCCAGTACTTC
TRBJ1-2 | few | TRBV28 | NA | CASRISGLRTRRANYGYTF | TGTGCCAGCAGGATTTCGGGCCTCAGGACCCGCAGGGCTAACTATGGCTACACCTTC
TRBJ1-1 | many | TRBV29-1 | TRBD1 | CSAKTGVEAFF | TGCAGCGCTAAGACAGGGGTTGAAGCTTTCTTT
TRBJ1-2 | NA | TRBV7-9 | NA | CASSSTGTSLKGYTF | TGTGCCAGCAGCTCCACGGGGACTTCCCTTAAGGGCTACACCTTC
TRBJ2-5 | many | TRBV27 | NA | CASSLSITGPRETQYF | TGTGCCAGCAGTTTATCGATCACAGGGCCACGGGAGACCCAGTACTTC
TRBJ2-7 | NA | TRBV7-9 | TRBD2 | CASSYLAGGSYEQYF | TGTGCCAGCAGTTACCTAGCGGGAGGATCCTACGAGCAGTACTTC
TRBJ1-1 | many | TRBV7-3 | TRBD1 | CASSLSGTGRTEAFF | TGTGCCAGCAGCTTATCCGGGACAGGGAGGACTGAAGCTTTCTTT
TRBJ2-3 | many | TRBV29-1 | NA | CSVEDQGIDTQYF | TGCAGCGTTGAAGATCAAGGGATAGATACGCAGTATTTT
TRBJ2-2 | many | TRBV28 | TRBD1 | CASSPTGVVAGELFF | TGTGCCAGCAGTCCCACAGGGGTGGTAGCCGGGGAGCTGTTTTTT
TRBJ2-2 | many | TRBV19 | NA | CASSITSTNTGELFF | TGTGCCAGTAGTATAACTTCCACTAACACCGGGGAGCTGTTTTTT